Only a few counts were recorded for the clone carrying this TCR beta chain. The sample is drawn from a study of blood T cell repertoires in COVID-19. Trimming cost V 2 bases and J 2 bases, with 6 bases left between them. The CDR3 is 14 amino acids. CDR1 is LGHNA, CDR2 YNFKEQ, per germline. Assay: immunoSEQ multiplex PCR; the TCRdb copy retains only in-frame clones and omits some. The top ten hold around 1.5% of the sample, which has hundreds of thousands of clones, around nine tenths seen once. This clonotype originated in a woman aged 60-75 years who had recovered from COVID-19. The sequencing sample was made of peripheral blood. This rearrangement joins TRBV4-2 to TRBJ1-4; no clear D. CDR3 in DNA: TGTGCCAGCAGCCAATCGCAGACTAATGAAAAACTGTTTTTT. Encoded protein: CASSQSQTNEKLFF.